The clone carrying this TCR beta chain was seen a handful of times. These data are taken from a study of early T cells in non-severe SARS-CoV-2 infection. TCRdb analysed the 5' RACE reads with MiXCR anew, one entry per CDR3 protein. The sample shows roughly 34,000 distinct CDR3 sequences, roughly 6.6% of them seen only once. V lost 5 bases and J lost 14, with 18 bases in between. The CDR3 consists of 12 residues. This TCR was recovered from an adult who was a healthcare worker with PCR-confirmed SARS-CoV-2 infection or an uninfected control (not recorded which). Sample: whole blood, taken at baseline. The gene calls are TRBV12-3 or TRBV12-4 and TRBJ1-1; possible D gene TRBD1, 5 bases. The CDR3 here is CASSPTPGRSFF. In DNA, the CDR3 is TGTGCCAGCAGTCCAACCCCAGGGCGAAGCTTCTTT.